This TCR beta chain was documented in a study of blood T cell repertoires in COVID-19. Study details: Both acute and convalescent COVID-19 samples were obtained from the United States, Italy and Spain. The cDNA or gDNA used as material had been derived from T cells, B-cell-depleted T cells, or PBMCs.

The V segment lost 5 bases and the J segment 11 bases; nucleotides outside the gene matches: 13. The CDR3 sequence is 16 residues long. Germline loops: CDR1 SGHTA, CDR2 FQGTGA. The Seattle site enrolled patients during active infection and followed them longitudinally. Original processing methods: Amplification from reference gene primers served as the basis for estimated nucleated cell counts. Data came from immunoSEQ multiplex PCR; TCRdb stores just in-frame clones and leaves some out. The V and J calls and clone size come from that table; D and trimming were worked out from the DNA. The sample holds approximately 210,000 clones, approximately 84% seen once.

The material sequenced was peripheral blood. The sequence came from a man between 45 and 60 years old with COVID-19, enrolled during active disease. J is TRBJ1-6 and V is TRBV7-3, with 9 bases lining up with TRBD1. The CDR3 protein is CASSPGPGQGGAPLHF. Here the CDR3 DNA reads TGTGCCAGCAGCCCCGGCCCGGGACAGGGAGGAGCACCCCTCCACTTT.